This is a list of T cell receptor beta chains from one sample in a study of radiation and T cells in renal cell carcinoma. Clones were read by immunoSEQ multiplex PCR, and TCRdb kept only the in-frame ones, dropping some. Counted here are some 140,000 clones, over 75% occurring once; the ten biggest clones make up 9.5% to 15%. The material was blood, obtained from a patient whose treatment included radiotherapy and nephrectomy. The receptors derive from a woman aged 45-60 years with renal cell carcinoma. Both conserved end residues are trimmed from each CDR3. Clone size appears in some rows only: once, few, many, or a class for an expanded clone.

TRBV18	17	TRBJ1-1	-	ASSPNMKGGGGMNTEAF
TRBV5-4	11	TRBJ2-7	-	ASRVKGTYEQY
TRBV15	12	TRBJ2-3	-	ATSPGTASDTQY
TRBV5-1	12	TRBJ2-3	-	ASSQEGAADTQY
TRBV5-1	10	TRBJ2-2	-	ATRLNTGELF
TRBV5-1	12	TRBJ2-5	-	ASSLQGIGETQY
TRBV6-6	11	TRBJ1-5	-	ASSYQSNQPQH
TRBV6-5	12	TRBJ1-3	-	ASSYERTGNTIY
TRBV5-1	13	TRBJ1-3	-	ASSLGQESGNTIY
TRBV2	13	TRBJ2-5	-	ASSQAGGPRETQY
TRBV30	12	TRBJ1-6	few	AWSAGVSNSPLH
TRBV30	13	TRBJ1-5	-	AWRGQGASNQPQH
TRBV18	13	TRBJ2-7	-	ASSPPDRGRDEQY
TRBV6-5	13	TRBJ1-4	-	ASSYSGNYNEKLF
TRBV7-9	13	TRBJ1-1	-	ASSLGPGSNTEAF
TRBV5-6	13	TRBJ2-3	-	ASSPTGGSTDTQY
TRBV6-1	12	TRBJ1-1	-	AIRLQPQATEAF
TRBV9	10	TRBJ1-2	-	ASSRTGDGYT
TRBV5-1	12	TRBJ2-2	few	ASSSGSGAGELF
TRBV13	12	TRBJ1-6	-	ASSWDRGYSPLH
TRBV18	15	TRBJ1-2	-	ASSPRVWDRANYGYT
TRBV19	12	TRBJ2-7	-	ASSIAGNSREQY
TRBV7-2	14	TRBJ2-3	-	ASSLVGLAVSDTQY
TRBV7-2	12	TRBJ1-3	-	ASSLHFSGNTIY
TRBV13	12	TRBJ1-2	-	ASSTRTGLNGYT
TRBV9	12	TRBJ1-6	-	ASSLGQADSPLH